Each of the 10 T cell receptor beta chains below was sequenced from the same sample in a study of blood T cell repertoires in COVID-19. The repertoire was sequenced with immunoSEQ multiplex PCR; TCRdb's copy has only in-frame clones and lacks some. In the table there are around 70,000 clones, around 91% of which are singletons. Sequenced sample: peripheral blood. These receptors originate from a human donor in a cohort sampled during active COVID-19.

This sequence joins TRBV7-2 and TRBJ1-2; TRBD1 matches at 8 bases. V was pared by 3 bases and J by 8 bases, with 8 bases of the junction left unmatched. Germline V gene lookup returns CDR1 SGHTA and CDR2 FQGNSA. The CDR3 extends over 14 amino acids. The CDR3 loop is CASSFDRGPRGYTF. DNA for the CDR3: TGTGCCAGCAGCTTCGACAGGGGACCTCGAGGCTACACCTTC.

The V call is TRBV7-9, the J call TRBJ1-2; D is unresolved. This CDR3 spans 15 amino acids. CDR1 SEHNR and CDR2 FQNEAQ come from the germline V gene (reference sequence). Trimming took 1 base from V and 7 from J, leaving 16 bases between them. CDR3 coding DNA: TGTGCCAGCAGCTTAGGGTCTAACAGAAAAGGTGGCTACACCTTC. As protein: CASSLGSNRKGGYTF.

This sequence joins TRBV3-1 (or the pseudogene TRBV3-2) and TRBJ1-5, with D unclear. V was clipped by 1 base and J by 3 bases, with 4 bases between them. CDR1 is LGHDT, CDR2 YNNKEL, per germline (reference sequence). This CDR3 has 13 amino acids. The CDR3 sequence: CASSQAVNQPQHF. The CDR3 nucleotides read TGTGCCAGCAGCCAAGCCGTCAATCAGCCCCAGCATTTT.

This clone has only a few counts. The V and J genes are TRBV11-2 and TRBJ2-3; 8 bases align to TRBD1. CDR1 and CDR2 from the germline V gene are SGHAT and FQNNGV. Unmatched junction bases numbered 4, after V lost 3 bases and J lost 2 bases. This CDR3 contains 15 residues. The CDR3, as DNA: TGTGCCAGCAGCTTCAGGGGGCGCTCCACAGATACGCAGTATTTT. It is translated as CASSFRGRSTDTQYF.

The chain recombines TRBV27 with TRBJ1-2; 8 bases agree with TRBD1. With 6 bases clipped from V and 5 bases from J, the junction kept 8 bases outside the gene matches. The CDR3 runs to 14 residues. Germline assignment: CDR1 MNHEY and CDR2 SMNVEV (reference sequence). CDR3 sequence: CASRSPGGWYGYTF. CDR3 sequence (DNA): TGTGCCAGCAGGTCGCCAGGGGGCTGGTATGGCTACACCTTC.

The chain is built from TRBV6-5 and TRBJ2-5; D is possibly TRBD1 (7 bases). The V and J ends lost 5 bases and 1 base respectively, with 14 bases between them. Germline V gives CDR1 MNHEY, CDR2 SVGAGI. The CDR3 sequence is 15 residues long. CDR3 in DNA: TGTGCCAGCAGTAGACAGGGACTTGGCCAAGAGACCCAGTACTTC. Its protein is CASSRQGLGQETQYF.

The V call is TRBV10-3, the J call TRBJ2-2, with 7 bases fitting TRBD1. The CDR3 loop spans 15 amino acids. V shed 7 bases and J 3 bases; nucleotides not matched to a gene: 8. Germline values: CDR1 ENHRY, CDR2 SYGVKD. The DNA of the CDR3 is TGTGCCATCAATACACAGGGGATGGACACCGGGGAGCTGTTTTTT. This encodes CAINTQGMDTGELFF.

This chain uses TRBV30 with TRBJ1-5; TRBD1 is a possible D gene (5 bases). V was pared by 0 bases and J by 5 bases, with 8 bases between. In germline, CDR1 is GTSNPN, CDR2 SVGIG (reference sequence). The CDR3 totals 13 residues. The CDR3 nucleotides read TGTGCCTGGAGTGTACGGGGGGATCAGCCCCAGCATTTT. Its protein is CAWSVRGDQPQHF.

The chain's CDR3 is CASSEFLGRNTIYF. Here the CDR3 DNA reads TGTGCCAGCAGTGAATTTCTAGGTAGAAACACCATATATTTT. This sequence joins TRBV25-1 and TRBJ1-3; D gene ambiguous. With 1 base removed from V and 5 bases from J, the gap between germline ends came to 9 bases. Germline V gene sequence: CDR1 MGHDK, CDR2 SYGVNS. The CDR3 sequence is 14 residues long. Full variable domain (missing parts from reference TRBV25-1 and TRBJ1-3): EADIYQTPRYLVIGTGKKITLECSQTMGHDKMYWYQQDPGMELHLIHYSYGVNSTEKGDLSSESTVSRIRTEHFPLTLESARPSHTSQYLCASSEFLGRNTIYFGEGSWLTVV.

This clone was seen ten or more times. CDR3 in amino acids: CASSSGQGNTEAFF. In DNA, the CDR3 is TGTGCCAGCAGCTCCGGACAGGGGAATACTGAAGCTTTCTTT. The chain has TRBV11-3 and TRBJ1-1; 9 positions match TRBD1. Germline V gene data show CDR1 as SGHNT and CDR2 as YENEEA. The CDR3 totals 14 residues. Germline trimming cut 4 bases from V and 5 bases from J; bases unmatched to any gene: 5.